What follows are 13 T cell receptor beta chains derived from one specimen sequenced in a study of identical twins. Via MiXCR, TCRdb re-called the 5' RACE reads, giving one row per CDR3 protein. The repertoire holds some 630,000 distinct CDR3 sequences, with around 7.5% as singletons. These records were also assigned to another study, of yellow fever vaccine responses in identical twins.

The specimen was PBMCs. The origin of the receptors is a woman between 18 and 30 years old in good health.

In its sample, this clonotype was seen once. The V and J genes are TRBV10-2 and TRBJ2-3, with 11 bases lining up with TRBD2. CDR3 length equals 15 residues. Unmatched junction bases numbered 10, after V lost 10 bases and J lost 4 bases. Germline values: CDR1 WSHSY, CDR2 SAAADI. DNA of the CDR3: TGCGCCACCTCGGCACTAGCGGGAGTACCAGATACGCAGTATTTT. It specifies CATSALAGVPDTQYF.

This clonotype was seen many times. The CDR3: CASSRTVYEQYV. CDR3 bases: TGTGCCAGCAGCAGGACAGTCTACGAGCAGTACGTC. This chain connects TRBV2 to TRBJ2-7, with a weak D call TRBD1 (6 bases). CDR3 length equals 12 residues. Trimming shortened V by 6 bases and J by 3 bases, and 9 bases separated the two germline ends. Germline values: CDR1 SNHLY, CDR2 FYNNEI.

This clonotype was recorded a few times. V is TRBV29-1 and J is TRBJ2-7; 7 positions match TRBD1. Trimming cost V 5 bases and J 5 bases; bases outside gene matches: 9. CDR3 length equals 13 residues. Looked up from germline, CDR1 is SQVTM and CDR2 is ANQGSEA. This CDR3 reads CSVLTRDSHEQYV. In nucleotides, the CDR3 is TGCAGCGTTCTAACAAGGGACAGCCACGAGCAGTACGTC.

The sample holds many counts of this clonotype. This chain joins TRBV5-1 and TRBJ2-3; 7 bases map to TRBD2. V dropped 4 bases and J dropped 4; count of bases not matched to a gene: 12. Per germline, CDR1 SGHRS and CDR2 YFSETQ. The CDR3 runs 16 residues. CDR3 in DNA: TGCGCCAGCAGCCCCGGGGGGACTACCAGTTCAGATACGCAGTATTTT. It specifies CASSPGGTTSSDTQYF.

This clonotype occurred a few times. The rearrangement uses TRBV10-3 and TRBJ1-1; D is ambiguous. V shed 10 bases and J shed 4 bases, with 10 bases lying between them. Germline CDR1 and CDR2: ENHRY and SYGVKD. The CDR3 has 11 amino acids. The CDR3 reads CASLWGTEAFF. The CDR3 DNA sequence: TGTGCCAGCCTGTGGGGCACTGAAGCTTTCTTT.

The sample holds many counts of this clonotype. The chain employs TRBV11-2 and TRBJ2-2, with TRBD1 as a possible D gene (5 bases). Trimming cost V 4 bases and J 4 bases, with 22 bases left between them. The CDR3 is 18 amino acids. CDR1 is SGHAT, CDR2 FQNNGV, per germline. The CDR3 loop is CASSSRARRGGGTGELFF. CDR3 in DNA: TGTGCCAGCAGCTCCCGGGCCAGAAGGGGCGGCGGCACCGGGGAGCTGTTTTTT.

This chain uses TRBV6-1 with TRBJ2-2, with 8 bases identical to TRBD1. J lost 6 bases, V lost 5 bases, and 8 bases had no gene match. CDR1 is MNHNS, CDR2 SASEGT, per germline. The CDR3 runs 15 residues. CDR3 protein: CASSRQGLNSGELFF. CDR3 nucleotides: TGTGCCAGCAGTCGACAGGGGTTAAACTCCGGGGAGCTGTTTTTT.

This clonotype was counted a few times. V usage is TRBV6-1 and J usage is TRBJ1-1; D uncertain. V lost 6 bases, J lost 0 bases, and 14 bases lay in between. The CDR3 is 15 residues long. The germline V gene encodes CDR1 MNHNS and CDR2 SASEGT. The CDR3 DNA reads TGTGCCAGCAGCCGGGAGCTTAACATGAACACTGAAGCTTTCTTT. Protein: CASSRELNMNTEAFF.

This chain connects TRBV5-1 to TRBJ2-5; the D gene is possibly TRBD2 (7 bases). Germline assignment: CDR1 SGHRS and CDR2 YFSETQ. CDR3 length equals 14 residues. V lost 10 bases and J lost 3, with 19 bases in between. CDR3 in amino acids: CAAPRGGGEETQYF. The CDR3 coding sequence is TGCGCCGCACCTCGTGGGGGGGGCGAAGAGACCCAGTACTTC.

CDR3 bases: TGTGCCAGCCACGGGGGCGCGGGTCAGCCCCAGCATTTT. Translation: CASHGGAGQPQHF. J is TRBJ1-5 and V is TRBV28; D is perhaps TRBD1 (6 bases). The germline gives CDR1 MDHEN, CDR2 SYDVKM. The V end lost 8 bases, the J end lost 6 bases, and 14 bases lay between the germline ends. The CDR3 runs to 13 residues.

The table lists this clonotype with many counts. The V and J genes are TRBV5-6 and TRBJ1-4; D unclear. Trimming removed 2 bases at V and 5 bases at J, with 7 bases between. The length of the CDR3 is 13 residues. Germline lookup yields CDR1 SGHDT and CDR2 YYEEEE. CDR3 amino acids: CASSLWRNEKLFF. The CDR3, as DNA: TGTGCCAGCAGCTTATGGAGGAATGAAAAACTGTTTTTT.

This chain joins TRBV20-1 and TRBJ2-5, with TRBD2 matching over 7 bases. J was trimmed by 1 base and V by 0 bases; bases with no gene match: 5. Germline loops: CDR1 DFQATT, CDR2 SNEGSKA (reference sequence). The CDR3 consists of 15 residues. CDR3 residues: CSARDVAGAQETQYF. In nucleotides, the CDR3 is TGCAGTGCTAGAGATGTCGCGGGAGCCCAAGAGACCCAGTACTTC.

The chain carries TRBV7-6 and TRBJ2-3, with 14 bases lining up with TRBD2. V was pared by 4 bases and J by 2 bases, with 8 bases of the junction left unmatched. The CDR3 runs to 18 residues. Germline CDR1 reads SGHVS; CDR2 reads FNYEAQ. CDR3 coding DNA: TGTGCCAGCAGCTCTAAACCGGGACTAGCGGGGGTCACAGATACGCAGTATTTT. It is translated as CASSSKPGLAGVTDTQYF.